The clone carrying this TCR beta chain was detected only a few times. Its antigen remains unidentified. Vbeta (60) and Jbeta (13) primers were used in the PCR. Produced via immunoSEQ multiplex PCR; TCRdb's table is partial and in-frame only. The sample consists of 110,000 or so clones, 9.5% to 15% of them appearing once. These data belong to a study of cytomegalovirus exposure and HLA in healthy donors. Study in general: Genetic ancestry analysis placed around four fifths of the 398 donors that were genotyped in the Caucasian-associated cluster.

Study-wide results and limits: Earlier findings revealed that most TCR beta V segments proved productive either about 90% or about 30% of the time.

Between the trimmed V and J ends, which lost 2 bases and 1 base, there was a span of 15 bases. CDR3 size: 17 residues. Looked up from germline, CDR1 is SGHNT and CDR2 is YYREEE (reference sequence). The chain joins TRBV5-4 to TRBJ2-2; D might be TRBD2 (7 bases). This receptor was identified in a middle-aged man in good health and CMV-seropositive. The sample was PBMCs. This chain's CDR3 is CASSLGGATENTGELFF. As DNA, the CDR3 is TGTGCCAGCAGCTTAGGGGGGGCTACCGAGAACACCGGGGAGCTGTTTTTT.